The present TCR beta chain was sequenced within a study of PD-1 blockade in mismatch repair-deficient tumors. Study-level background: Enrolled about 2013-2016, patients had progressing, pretreated mismatch repair-deficient cancers of 12 types. Notes on the study in general: Tumor-resident clones, often undetectable pretreatment in blood, expanded then contracted after pembrolizumab.

Turning to this clone: Its matching antigen is unknown.

This CDR3 is 12 amino acids long. After removal of 11 bases from V and 4 bases from J, the junction contained 2 bases not matched to a gene. The V gene's germline CDR1 is MNHNY and CDR2 SVGAGI (reference sequence). Mismatch repair deficiency was confirmed in all patients, by PCR or immunohistochemistry. The TCR-sequenced patients were a few responders to pembrolizumab. This table comes from immunoSEQ multiplex PCR, and its TCRdb copy is limited to in-frame clones, with some not included. This sample has 56,000 or so clones; more than 65% occur once, and the top ten carry roughly 8.8%. The rearrangement links TRBV6-6 to TRBJ2-2; the match to TRBD2 covers 9 bases. The TCR originated in an adult with mismatch repair-deficient cancer. Sequenced here: peripheral blood, sampled roughly 21 weeks after starting pembrolizumab. The CDR3 nucleotides read TGTGCCCTAGCGGGACCCACCGGGGAGCTGTTTTTT. Amino acids: CALAGPTGELFF.